This T cell receptor beta chain emerged from a study of T cell repertoires and Cas9 in healthy adults (dated by TCRdb to 2017 to 2018). About the investigation overall: Within the CD4 and CD8 compartments, the researchers characterized SpCas9-reactive T cells in terms of multi-effector potency, cytotoxicity and lineage determination. This study looked at whether people already carry T cell immunity to the Streptococcus pyogenes Cas9 nuclease (SpCas9), the enzyme used in CRISPR gene editing.

Healthy humans were used as donors in the study. Receptors were amplified or captured by the immunoSEQ multiplex PCR assay. In TCRdb, the immuneACCESS table is reduced to in-frame sequences with V and J assigned. These tables do not hold every clone; where another copy was compared, an unresolved V gene accounts for under half, and the others remain unexplained. The sample records tens of thousands of clones, around 92% of which are singletons. The biggest ten clones account for roughly 0.76% of the sample. Of note for this clone: It lacks a known antigen. Within one base of it there is no much larger clone, and no base qualities were kept.

Here is what the overall study found, with its caveats: Proliferation and function of SpCas9-reactive effector T cells were reported to be mitigated in vitro by SpCas9-reactive regulatory T cells.

This clonotype originated in a human donor in good health. Sequencing used CD4+ effector T cells (CD127+, CD25-, CD137-, CD154-) from PBMCs; culture status not recorded.

The CDR3 here reads CASSLLGRTFSGNTIYF. The sequence in DNA is TGCGCCAGCAGCTTGTTAGGTCGCACCTTCTCTGGAAACACCATATATTTT. The chain uses TRBV5-1 and TRBJ1-3; the D gene identity is not certain. Taken from cysteine to phenylalanine, the CDR3 has 17 residues. This entry keeps only the CDR3 DNA: 51 bases, framed from base 1. Via the germline V gene, CDR1 is SGHRS and CDR2 YFSETQ. The junction shows trimming of 1 base on V and 0 bases on J, plus 14 bases between the germline ends. The variable domain in full, with residues beyond the CDR3 obtained from the reference TRBV5-1 and TRBJ1-3 genes, is KAGVTQTPRYLIKTRGQQVTLSCSPISGHRSVSWYQQTPGQGLQFLFEYFSETQRNKGNFPGRFSGRQFSNSRSEMNVSTLELGDSALYLCASSLLGRTFSGNTIYFGEGSWLTVV.